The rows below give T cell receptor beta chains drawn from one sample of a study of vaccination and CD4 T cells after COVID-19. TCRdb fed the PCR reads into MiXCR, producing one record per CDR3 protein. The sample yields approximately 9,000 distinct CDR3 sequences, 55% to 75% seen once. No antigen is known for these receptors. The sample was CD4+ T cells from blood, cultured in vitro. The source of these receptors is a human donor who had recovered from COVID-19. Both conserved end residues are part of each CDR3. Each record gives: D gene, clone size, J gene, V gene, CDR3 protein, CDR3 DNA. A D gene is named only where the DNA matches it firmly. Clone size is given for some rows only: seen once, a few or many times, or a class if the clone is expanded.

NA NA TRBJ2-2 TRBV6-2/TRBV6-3 CASRGSFFGVIPGELFF TGTGCCAGCAGGGGGTCATTTTTTGGGGTTATCCCCGGGGAGCTGTTTTTT
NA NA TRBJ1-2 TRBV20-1 CSTGDSRHGYTF TGCAGTACCGGAGACAGTCGGCATGGCTACACCTTC
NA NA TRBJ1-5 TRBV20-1 CSSGRWDQPQHF TGCAGTTCAGGACGTTGGGATCAGCCCCAGCATTTT
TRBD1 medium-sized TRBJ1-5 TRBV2 CASSEAGQGASQPQHF TGTGCCAGCAGTGAAGCGGGACAGGGGGCTTCTCAGCCCCAGCATTTT
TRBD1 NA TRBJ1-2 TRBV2 CASSFRDRGDYTF TGTGCCAGCAGTTTCCGGGACAGGGGGGACTACACCTTC
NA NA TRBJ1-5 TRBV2 CASEPDYSNQPQHF TGTGCCAGCGAGCCAGATTATAGCAATCAGCCCCAGCATTTT
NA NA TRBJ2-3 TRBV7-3 CASASGSYSTDTQYF TGTGCCAGCGCCTCGGGCTCTTATAGCACAGATACGCAGTATTTT
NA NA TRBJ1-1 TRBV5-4 CASSLGARKDTEAFF TGTGCCAGCAGCTTGGGGGCCAGGAAGGACACTGAAGCTTTCTTT
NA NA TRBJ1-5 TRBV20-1 CSARDGGGGSNQPQHF TGCAGTGCTCGGGATGGGGGGGGAGGGAGCAATCAGCCCCAGCATTTT
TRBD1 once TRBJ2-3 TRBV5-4 CASSPGQGARKDTQYF TGTGCCAGCAGCCCCGGACAGGGGGCAAGAAAAGATACGCAGTATTTT